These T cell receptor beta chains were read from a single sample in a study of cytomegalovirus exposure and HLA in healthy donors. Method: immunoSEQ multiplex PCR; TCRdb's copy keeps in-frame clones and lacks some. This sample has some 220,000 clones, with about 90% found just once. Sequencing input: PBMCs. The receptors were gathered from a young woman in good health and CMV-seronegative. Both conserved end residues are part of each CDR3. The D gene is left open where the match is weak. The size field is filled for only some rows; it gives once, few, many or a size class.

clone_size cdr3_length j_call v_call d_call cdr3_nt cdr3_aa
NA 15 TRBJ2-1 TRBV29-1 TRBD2 TGCAGCGTTGAAGGCGGGAGAGTATCCTACAATGAGCAGTTCTTC CSVEGGRVSYNEQFF
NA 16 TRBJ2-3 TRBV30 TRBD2 TGTGCCTGGAGTGTGGGGCGGGAGGGCCTAGGAGATACGCAGTATTTT CAWSVGREGLGDTQYF
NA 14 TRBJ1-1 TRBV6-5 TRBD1 TGTGCCAGCAGTCGACAGGGCCTGAACACTGAAGCTTTCTTT CASSRQGLNTEAFF
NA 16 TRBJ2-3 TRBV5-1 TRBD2 TGCGCCAGCAGCTTGGTTCACGGGAGGAGCACAGATACGCAGTATTTT CASSLVHGRSTDTQYF
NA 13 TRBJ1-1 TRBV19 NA TGTGCCAGTAAAGGACAGTTTGACGCTGAAGCTTTCTTT CASKGQFDAEAFF
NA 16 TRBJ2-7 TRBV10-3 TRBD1 TGTGCCATCAGTGATCTTTTAAGCGACAGGGCCTACGAGCAGTACTTC CAISDLLSDRAYEQYF
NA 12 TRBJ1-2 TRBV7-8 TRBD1 TGTGCCAGCAGCCATCAAGGGGGCACCTACACCTTC CASSHQGGTYTF
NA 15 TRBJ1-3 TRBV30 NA TGTGCCTGGAGTGTATCGTGGGGAGCTGGAAACACCATATATTTT CAWSVSWGAGNTIYF
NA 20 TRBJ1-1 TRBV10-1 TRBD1 TGCGCCAGCAGTGAGGCTCCCGGGACAGGGGTTTATCGTGGGAACACTGAAGCTTTCTTT CASSEAPGTGVYRGNTEAFF
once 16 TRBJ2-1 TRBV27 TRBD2 TGTGCCAGCAGTTTATCTAGCGGGGCTACCTACAATGAGCAGTTCTTC CASSLSSGATYNEQFF
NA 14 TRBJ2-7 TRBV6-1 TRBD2 TGTGCCAGCTCCCTAGACGGGAGGGCCGACGAGCAGTACTTC CASSLDGRADEQYF
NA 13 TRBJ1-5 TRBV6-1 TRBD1 TGTGCCAGCAGGGGGACAGGCGTGCAGCCCCAGCATTTT CASRGTGVQPQHF
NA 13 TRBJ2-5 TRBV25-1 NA TGTGCCAGCAGTGAATTTAATAGAGAGACCCAGTACTTC CASSEFNRETQYF
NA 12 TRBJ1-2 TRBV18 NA TGTGCCAGCTCACCATGGGGCGGTGGCTACACCTTC CASSPWGGGYTF
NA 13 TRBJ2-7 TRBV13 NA TGTGCCAGCAGCTTCCAGGGAACCTACGAGCAGTACTTC CASSFQGTYEQYF
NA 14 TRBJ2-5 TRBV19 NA TGTGCCACCACACAGGGTTATCCCCAAGAGACCCAGTACTTC CATTQGYPQETQYF
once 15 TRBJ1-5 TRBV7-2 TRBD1 TGTGCCAGCAGCCCAGCAGGAGACAGGGAGCAGCCCCAGCATTTT CASSPAGDREQPQHF
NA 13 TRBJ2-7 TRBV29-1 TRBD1 TGCAGCGTTTCGACAGGGGTCAAGGACGAGCAGTACTTC CSVSTGVKDEQYF
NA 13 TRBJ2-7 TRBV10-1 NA TGCGCCAGCAGTGACAGGGGTTCCTACGAGCAGTACTTC CASSDRGSYEQYF
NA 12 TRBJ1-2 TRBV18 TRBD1 TGTGCCAGTTCGGACAGGTACTATGGCTACACCTTC CASSDRYYGYTF
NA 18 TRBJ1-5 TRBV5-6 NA TGTGCCAGCAGCCAAGGGCGGGGGGCTCGTTTCAGGGATCAGCCCCAGCATTTT CASSQGRGARFRDQPQHF
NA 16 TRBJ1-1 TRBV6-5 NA TGTGCCAGCAGTTACATACAAAGGGGGATGAACACTGAAGCTTTCTTT CASSYIQRGMNTEAFF
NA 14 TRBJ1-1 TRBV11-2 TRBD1 TGTGCCAGCAGCAAGGACAGGTGGAACACTGAAGCTTTCTTT CASSKDRWNTEAFF
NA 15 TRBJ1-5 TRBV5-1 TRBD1 TGCGCCAGCAGCTTGGAGGGGGCAAGCAATCAGCCCCAGCATTTT CASSLEGASNQPQHF
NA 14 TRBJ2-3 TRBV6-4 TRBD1 TGTGCCAGCAGTGAAGGACAGGGGGCAGATACGCAGTATTTT CASSEGQGADTQYF
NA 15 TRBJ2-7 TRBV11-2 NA TGTGCCAGCAGCACCTCCCATGTGCTAGCGTACGAGCAGTACTTC CASSTSHVLAYEQYF
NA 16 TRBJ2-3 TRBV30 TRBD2 TGTGCCAGCAAGCGGGAGGGAGTTTTTAGTACAGATACGCAGTATTTT CASKREGVFSTDTQYF
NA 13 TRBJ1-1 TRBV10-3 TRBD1 TGTGCCATCAGCCGGGACAGGAACACTGAAGCTTTCTTT CAISRDRNTEAFF
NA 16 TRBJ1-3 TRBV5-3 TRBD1 TGTGCCAGAAGCTTGGGTCCTCAGGGGGCGGGAAACACCATATATTTT CARSLGPQGAGNTIYF
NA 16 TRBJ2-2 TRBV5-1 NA TGCGCCAGCAGCGCGGAGGGGGCGCGAAACACCGGGGAGCTGTTTTTT CASSAEGARNTGELFF
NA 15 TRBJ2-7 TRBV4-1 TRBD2 TGCGCCAGCAGACCTGTATGGCGGGAGGGCCACGAGCAGTACTTC CASRPVWREGHEQYF
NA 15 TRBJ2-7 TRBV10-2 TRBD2 TGCGCCAGCAGTGGGGGACTAGCGGGAGGTTACGAGCAGTACTTC CASSGGLAGGYEQYF
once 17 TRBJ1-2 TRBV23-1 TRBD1 TGCGCCAGCAGTCCCCGGGCAGAGCCAGGGGGTAACTATGGCTACACCTTC CASSPRAEPGGNYGYTF
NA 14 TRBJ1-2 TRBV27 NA TGTGCCAGCAGTCCCCGGGGAGTACTCTATGGCTACACCTTC CASSPRGVLYGYTF
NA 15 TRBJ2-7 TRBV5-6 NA TGTGCCAGCAGCTTGAACACACACAGCCGCTACGAGCAGTACTTC CASSLNTHSRYEQYF
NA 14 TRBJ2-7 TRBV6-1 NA TGTGCCAGCAGTGAAATAGGGGGAGTAAACGAGCAGTACTTC CASSEIGGVNEQYF
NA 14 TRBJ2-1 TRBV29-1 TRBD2 TGCAGCGTTAATCTTGGGGCGCGGGGGAATGAGCAGTTCTTC CSVNLGARGNEQFF
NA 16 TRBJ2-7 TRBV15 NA TGTGCCACCAGCAGAGAAGTGGACAGTGCCGTCGGGGAGCAGTACTTC CATSREVDSAVGEQYF
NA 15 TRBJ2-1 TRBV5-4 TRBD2 TGTGCCAGCAGCTTACTAGCGGTGACGTACAATGAGCAGTTCTTC CASSLLAVTYNEQFF
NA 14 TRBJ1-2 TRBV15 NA TGTGCCACCAGCAGAGAATCAGAAGACTATGGCTACACCTTC CATSRESEDYGYTF
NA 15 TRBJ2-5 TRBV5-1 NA TGCGCCAGCAGCTTGGCGGGGAACCAGCAAGAGACCCAGTACTTC CASSLAGNQQETQYF
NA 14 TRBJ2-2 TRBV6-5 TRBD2 TGTGCCAGCATAGCGGGCTCGAACACCGGGGAGCTGTTTTTT CASIAGSNTGELFF
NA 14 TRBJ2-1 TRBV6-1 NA TGTGCCAGCAGTGATTGGGACACCCTCAATGAGCAGTTCTTC CASSDWDTLNEQFF
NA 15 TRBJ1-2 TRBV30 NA TGTGCCTGGTCGGAAGCAGGGAATCCGTACTATGGCTACACCTTC CAWSEAGNPYYGYTF
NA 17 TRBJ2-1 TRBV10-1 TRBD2 TGCGCCAGCAGTGAGTCGGTTGGGCTAGCGGGAGGAAATGAGCAGTTCTTC CASSESVGLAGGNEQFF
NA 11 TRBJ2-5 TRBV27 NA TGTGCCAGCACCGACCAAGAGACCCAGTACTTC CASTDQETQYF
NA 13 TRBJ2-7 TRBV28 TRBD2 TGTGCCATCCAGACTAGCGGGAGCCACGAGCAGTACTTC CAIQTSGSHEQYF
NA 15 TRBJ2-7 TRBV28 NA TGTGCCAGCAGTTCATGGGCCATCAACGTCGGGGAGCAGTACTTC CASSSWAINVGEQYF
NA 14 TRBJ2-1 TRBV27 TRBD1 TGTGCCAGCAGTCCCACAACAGGGGTCAATGAGCAGTTCTTC CASSPTTGVNEQFF
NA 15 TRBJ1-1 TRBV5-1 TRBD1 TGCGCCAGCAGCCCAAAGGGACAGGGGAGTACTGAAGCTTTCTTT CASSPKGQGSTEAFF
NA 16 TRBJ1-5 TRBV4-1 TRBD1 TGCGCCAGCAGCAACGTACGACAGGGGCGTAATCAGCCCCAGCATTTT CASSNVRQGRNQPQHF
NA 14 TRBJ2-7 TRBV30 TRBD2 TGTGCCTGGAAGACTAGCGGGGAACCCTACGAGCAGTACTTC CAWKTSGEPYEQYF
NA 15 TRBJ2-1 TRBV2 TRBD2 TGTGCCAGCAGCGTCCTAGCGGGAAAAGTAAATGAGCAGTTCTTC CASSVLAGKVNEQFF
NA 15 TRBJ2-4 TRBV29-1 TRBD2 TGCAGCGAGAGCCTAGCGGAAACAGCCAAAAACATTCAGTACTTC CSESLAETAKNIQYF
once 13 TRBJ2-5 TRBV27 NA TGTGCCAGCAGTCCCCCGACTAGAGAGACCCAGTACTTC CASSPPTRETQYF
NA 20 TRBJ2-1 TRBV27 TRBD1 TGTGCCAGCAGGCCCCGGGACAGGGCTACTCTAGCGGTATCCTACAATGAGCAGTTCTTC CASRPRDRATLAVSYNEQFF
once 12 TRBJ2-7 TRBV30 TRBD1 TGTGCCTGGGATTCGGGACAGAAACTTCTGTACTTC CAWDSGQKLLYF